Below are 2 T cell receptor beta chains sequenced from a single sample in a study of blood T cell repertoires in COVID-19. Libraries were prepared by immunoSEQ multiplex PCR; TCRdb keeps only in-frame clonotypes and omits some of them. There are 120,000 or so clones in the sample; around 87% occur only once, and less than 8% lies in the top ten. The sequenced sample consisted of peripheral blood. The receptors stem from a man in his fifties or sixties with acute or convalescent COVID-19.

The DNA of the CDR3 is TGTGCCTGGAGTAAGTGGGCCTACACTGAAGCTTTCTTT. Translated: CAWSKWAYTEAFF. The rearrangement joins TRBV30 to TRBJ1-1, with D uncertain. V dropped 2 bases and J dropped 3 bases, with 10 bases sitting between them. The CDR3 is made up of 13 amino acids. The germline CDR1 and CDR2 sequences are GTSNPN and SVGIG (reference sequence).

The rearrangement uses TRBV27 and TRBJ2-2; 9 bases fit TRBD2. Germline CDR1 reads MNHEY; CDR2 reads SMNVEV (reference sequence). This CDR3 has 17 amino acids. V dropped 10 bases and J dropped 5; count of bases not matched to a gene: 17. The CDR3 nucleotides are TGTGCCACAGGGCGGGGGGTGTGGCGGGAGGGGACCGGGGAGCTGTTTTTT. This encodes CATGRGVWREGTGELFF.